This passage covers 31 T cell receptor beta chains from one sample sequenced in a study of shared T cell receptors in the human thymus. Produced via immunoSEQ multiplex PCR; TCRdb's table is partial and in-frame only. The sample holds hundreds of thousands of clones; approximately 80% are singletons and the top ten take 0.013%. The same sample was also used in a study of human thymus T cells.

The specimen was thymocytes. These receptors were taken from a boy in the first two years of life with a congenital heart defect.

The chain joins TRBV27 to TRBJ2-7, with D perhaps matching TRBD2 (5 bases). CDR3 size: 12 residues. CDR1 is MNHEY and CDR2 is SMNVEV in the germline V gene (reference sequence). V lost 6 bases and J 2 bases, leaving 8 bases between the germline ends. The CDR3 sequence: CASSDGAYEQYF. CDR3 nucleotides: TGTGCCAGCAGCGACGGGGCCTACGAGCAGTACTTC.

The rearrangement joins TRBV30 to TRBJ2-7, with D perhaps matching TRBD2 (5 bases). Germline V lookup: CDR1 GTSNPN, CDR2 SVGIG (reference sequence). The CDR3 totals 13 residues. V was trimmed by 0 bases and J by 4 bases, leaving 10 bases between them. CDR3 region: CAWSVGADYEQYF. Written as DNA, the CDR3 is TGTGCCTGGAGTGTGGGAGCGGATTACGAGCAGTACTTC.

This chain links TRBV13 with TRBJ2-5; possibly TRBD2 for D (6 bases). Germline V lookup: CDR1 PRHDT, CDR2 FYEKMQ (reference sequence). Trimming shortened V by 0 bases and J by 1 base, and 12 bases separated the two germline ends. The CDR3 is 16 amino acids. CDR3 coding DNA: TGTGCCAGCAGCTTAGGCCTTACGCGGGGCCAAGAGACCCAGTACTTC. It encodes CASSLGLTRGQETQYF.

V usage is TRBV7-8 and J usage is TRBJ2-1, with TRBD2 matching over 10 bases. The V gene's germline CDR1 is SGHVS and CDR2 FQNEAQ. The CDR3 consists of 19 residues. The J segment lost 0 bases and the V segment lost 1 base, leaving 9 bases of the junction unmatched. Here the CDR3 DNA reads TGTGCCAGCAGCTTAGTCCGGACTAGCGGAGCGAACTCCTACAATGAGCAGTTCTTC. Translated, it gives CASSLVRTSGANSYNEQFF.

This chain connects TRBV5-1 to TRBJ2-1; 10 positions agree with TRBD2. V gave up 4 bases and J gave up 0 bases; unmatched junction bases: 16. The CDR3 has 20 amino acids. The V gene's germline CDR1 is SGHRS and CDR2 YFSETQ. CDR3 DNA sequence: TGCGCCAGCAGCGTCCCGAGCGGGAGGGCCTACCCTGGCTCCTACAATGAGCAGTTCTTC. This gives the protein CASSVPSGRAYPGSYNEQFF.

This clone was counted between two and nine times. This chain links TRBV19 with TRBJ2-6, with 8 bases that match TRBD1. V lost 5 bases to trimming and J lost 0 bases; unmatched junction nucleotides: 3. Germline CDR1 LNHDA, CDR2 SQIVND (reference sequence). The CDR3 totals 16 residues. The CDR3 DNA is TGTGCCAGTAGTCAGGGGGCTTACTCTGGGGCCAACGTCCTGACTTTC. Protein: CASSQGAYSGANVLTF.

V gene TRBV12-5 combines with J gene TRBJ1-2; 10 positions match TRBD1. V was clipped by 4 bases and J by 5 bases; unmatched bases: 7. This CDR3 region has 15 residues. Germline V gene sequence: CDR1 LGHNT, CDR2 FRNRAP. CDR3 sequence reads: CASGSRTGGPYGYTF. The CDR3 nucleotides read TGTGCTAGTGGTTCAAGGACAGGGGGACCTTATGGCTACACCTTC.

The chain couples TRBV27 to TRBJ1-1; 8 nucleotides align to TRBD1. J lost 8 bases, V lost 0 bases, and 5 bases had no gene match. Germline CDR1 is MNHEY and CDR2 is SMNVEV (reference sequence). CDR3 length equals 14 residues. The CDR3 DNA is TGTGCCAGCAGTTTATCCCGCAGGGGGCGCGAAGCTTTCTTT. Translating it yields CASSLSRRGREAFF.

In its sample, this clone was seen once. The V call is TRBV30, the J call TRBJ2-1, with a possible D match to TRBD2 (6 bases). Looked up from germline, CDR1 is GTSNPN and CDR2 is SVGIG (reference sequence). V was cut by 0 bases and J by 2 bases, with 14 bases left in between. This CDR3 spans 16 amino acids. CDR3 residues: CAWSVTGERTYNEQFF. The CDR3 DNA follows: TGTGCCTGGAGTGTTACGGGGGAGCGAACCTACAATGAGCAGTTCTTC. Supplemented by reference TRBV30 and TRBJ2-1, the full variable domain reads SQTIHQWPATLVQPVGSPLSLECTVEGTSNPNLYWYRQAAGRGLQLLFYSVGIGQISSEVPQNLSASRPQDRQFILSSKKLLLSDSGFYLCAWSVTGERTYNEQFFGPGTRLTVL.

With regard to this clone: Other nucleotide sequences in the sample specify the same CDR3. The genes are TRBV19 and TRBJ2-5; 10 positions agree with TRBD1. Germline CDR1 is LNHDA and CDR2 is SQIVND (reference sequence). The CDR3 is 15 residues long. V was clipped by 4 bases and J by 5 bases; unmatched bases: 7. CDR3 region: CASSTRDRGGETQYF. CDR3 nucleotide sequence: TGTGCCAGTAGTACCCGGGACAGGGGTGGGGAGACCCAGTACTTC.

This clone was seen just once. The gene calls are TRBV6-5 and TRBJ2-1; 7 positions match TRBD2. Germline assignment: CDR1 MNHEY and CDR2 SVGAGI. V dropped 6 bases and J dropped 2; count of bases not matched to a gene: 7. The CDR3 runs to 15 residues. This CDR3 is CASRSGGLAYNEQFF. CDR3 in DNA: TGTGCCAGCAGGTCCGGTGGACTAGCCTACAATGAGCAGTTCTTC.

This clone showed up just a few times. This sequence joins TRBV19 and TRBJ1-2; possibly TRBD1 for D (5 bases). Germline loops: CDR1 LNHDA, CDR2 SQIVND (reference sequence). V was cut by 9 bases and J by 5 bases, with 22 bases left in between. CDR3 length equals 15 residues. The CDR3 reads CASLHRAGTDYGYTF. As DNA, the CDR3 is TGTGCCAGCCTCCACCGAGCCGGGACTGATTATGGCTACACCTTC.

This chain connects TRBV10-3 to TRBJ2-5; 9 nucleotides match TRBD2. The CDR3 sequence is 15 residues long. The V and J ends lost 6 bases and 4 bases, in that order; junction bases with no gene match: 9. CDR1 is ENHRY and CDR2 is SYGVKD in the germline V gene. CDR3 sequence (DNA): TGTGCCATCAGAGTCAGGCGGGAGGGCCGAGAGACCCAGTACTTC. It is translated as CAIRVRREGRETQYF.

This chain joins TRBV6-4 and TRBJ2-3, with 7 nucleotides matching TRBD2. The J segment lost 5 bases and the V segment lost 8 bases, leaving 16 bases of the junction unmatched. The germline V gene has CDR1 MRHNA and CDR2 SNTAGT. The CDR3 spans 16 residues. Here the CDR3 reads CASVQSVGGPEDTQYF. The CDR3 nucleotides read TGTGCCAGCGTACAGTCGGTGGGAGGGCCTGAAGATACGCAGTATTTT.

The V and J genes are TRBV30 and TRBJ1-5, with TRBD1 identical over 8 bases. From germline, CDR1 is GTSNPN and CDR2 SVGIG (reference sequence). J was trimmed by 0 bases and V by 2 bases; bases with no gene match: 12. The CDR3 loop spans 18 amino acids. CDR3: CAWSTQGAPSYSNQPQHF. The CDR3 nucleotides read TGTGCCTGGAGTACGCAGGGGGCGCCCTCATATAGCAATCAGCCCCAGCATTTT.

The rearrangement joins TRBV18 to TRBJ2-1, with TRBD2 matching 7 bases. Trimming took 6 bases from V and 6 from J; bases not matched to a gene: 11. CDR3 length: 15 residues. CDR1 is KGHSH, CDR2 LQKENI, per germline. The CDR3 DNA reads TGTGCCAGCTCTTCCGCGGAGCGGGAAGGCAATGAGCAGTTCTTC. This gives the protein CASSSAEREGNEQFF. The whole variable domain, filled in from reference TRBV18 and TRBJ2-1, reads NAGVMQNPRHLVRRRGQEARLRCSPMKGHSHVYWYRQLPEEGLKFMVYLQKENIIDESGMPKERFSAEFPKEGPSILRIQQVVRGDSAAYFCASSSAEREGNEQFFGPGTRLTVL.

The gene calls are TRBV5-1 and TRBJ2-1; maybe TRBD1 (5 bases). CDR3 length: 12 residues. From germline, CDR1 is SGHRS and CDR2 YFSETQ. Trimming left V 7 bases short and J 5 bases short, with 10 bases between. In DNA form, the CDR3 reads TGCGCCAGCCGGACAACCCACAATGAGCAGTTCTTC. Protein sequence: CASRTTHNEQFF.

This chain uses TRBV29-1 with TRBJ2-3; 12 bases line up with TRBD2. Germline loops: CDR1 SQVTM, CDR2 ANQGSEA. This CDR3 is 14 amino acids long. J gave up 6 bases and V 4 bases, and 5 bases lay outside the gene matches. Here the CDR3 reads CSVARLAGVDTQYF. DNA of the CDR3: TGCAGCGTTGCCAGACTAGCGGGAGTTGATACGCAGTATTTT.

A remark on this clone: A junction end diverges from the germline sequence, so it may reflect a read error. The chain couples TRBV7-9 to TRBJ2-3; D is ambiguous. This CDR3 contains 16 residues. Germline loops: CDR1 SEHNR, CDR2 FQNEAQ (reference sequence). CDR3 in amino acids: CAGSRTGGSSTDTQYF. The CDR3 DNA reads as TGTGCCGGCAGCCGTACTGGCGGTTCTAGCACAGATACGCAGTATTTT. The whole variable domain, remainder taken from reference TRBV7-9 and TRBJ2-3, is DTGVSQNPRHKITKRGQNVTFRCDPISEHNRLYWYRQTLGQGPEFLTYFQNEAQLEKSRLLSDRFSAERPKGSFSTLEIQRTEQGDSAMYLCAGSRTGGSSTDTQYFGPGTRLTVL.

With regard to this clone: One junction end disagrees with the germline gene, perhaps due to a read error. V gene TRBV4-3 combines with J gene TRBJ2-1; D is unresolved. Germline CDR1 reads LGHNA; CDR2 reads YSLEER. The CDR3 length is 16 residues. The CDR3 here is CASSQVIRYAYNEQFF. The CDR3, as DNA: TGCGCCAGCAGCCAAGTAATACGCTACGCCTATAATGAGCAGTTCTTC.

This clone was detected a few times. The V call is TRBV5-4, the J call TRBJ2-7; D is perhaps TRBD1 (6 bases). There are 16 residues in the CDR3. Trimming shortened V by 4 bases and J by 3 bases, and 20 bases separated the two germline ends. The V gene's germline CDR1 is SGHNT and CDR2 YYREEE (reference sequence). The CDR3 DNA sequence: TGTGCCAGCAGCCTCGTGGGGACACTAACCCACTACGAGCAGTACTTC. Translation: CASSLVGTLTHYEQYF.

The V call is TRBV7-8, the J call TRBJ2-7; D gene ambiguous. This CDR3 contains 12 residues. Germline V CDR1 and CDR2: SGHVS, FQNEAQ. V was shortened by 0 bases and J by 9 bases, with 9 bases between the two germline ends. The chain's CDR3 is CASSLAEKAQYF. The CDR3 DNA sequence: TGTGCCAGCAGCTTAGCGGAGAAGGCGCAGTACTTC.

This rearrangement joins TRBV7-2 to TRBJ2-7; 8 bases align to TRBD1. Trimming took 1 base from V and 2 from J; bases not matched to a gene: 10. This CDR3 is built from 17 residues. CDR1 SGHTA and CDR2 FQGNSA come from the germline V gene. The CDR3 loop is CASSLGTRQGLTYEQYF. The CDR3 nucleotides read TGTGCCAGCAGCTTAGGGACCCGACAGGGGCTCACCTACGAGCAGTACTTC.

The V gene is TRBV27, the J gene TRBJ1-1, with 11 bases identical to TRBD1. V gave up 4 bases and J gave up 0 bases; unmatched junction bases: 10. Germline V gene data show CDR1 as MNHEY and CDR2 as SMNVEV (reference sequence). The CDR3 is 18 amino acids. The CDR3 is CASSCTPGTGGLNTEAFF. The DNA of the CDR3 is TGTGCCAGCAGTTGTACCCCCGGGACAGGGGGGTTGAACACTGAAGCTTTCTTT.

The V gene is TRBV10-3, the J gene TRBJ1-2; TRBD1 agrees at 12 bases. The germline V gene encodes CDR1 ENHRY and CDR2 SYGVKD. This CDR3 comprises 19 residues. V dropped 0 bases and J dropped 8; count of bases not matched to a gene: 16. The CDR3 region is CAISESTSSPGQGAVGYTF. Written as DNA, the CDR3 is TGTGCCATCAGTGAGTCCACCTCTTCTCCGGGACAGGGGGCTGTCGGCTACACCTTC.

The chain uses TRBV27 and TRBJ1-2; 7 positions agree with TRBD1. J gave up 4 bases and V 4 bases, and 12 bases lay outside the gene matches. The CDR3 length is 16 residues. Germline assignment: CDR1 MNHEY and CDR2 SMNVEV (reference sequence). CDR3 loop: CASSSTSTGDGYGYTF. In nucleotides, the CDR3 is TGTGCCAGCAGTTCGACATCAACAGGGGACGGCTATGGCTACACCTTC.

The chain couples TRBV2 to TRBJ2-5; TRBD1 is a possible D gene (7 bases). The end of the DNA aligns better with TRBJ2-7, so the J call may be wrong. Germline CDR1 SNHLY, CDR2 FYNNEI. This CDR3 is 14 amino acids long. DNA for the CDR3: TGTGCCAGCAGTGACAGGGGGGTACCCTACGAGCAGTACTTC. Its protein product is CASSDRGVPYEQYF.

This clone came up a few times. This chain connects TRBV12-5 to TRBJ1-2; 9 bases are a match to TRBD1. J lost 0 bases, V lost 1 base, and 3 bases had no gene match. The germline V gene has CDR1 LGHNT and CDR2 FRNRAP. There are 16 residues in the CDR3. CDR3 in amino acids: CASGLGTGDTNYGYTF. CDR3 nucleotides: TGTGCTAGTGGTTTGGGGACAGGGGATACTAACTATGGCTACACCTTC.

This chain connects TRBV15 to TRBJ1-5; maybe TRBD1 (5 bases). Trimming shortened V by 1 base and J by 0 bases, and 25 bases separated the two germline ends. This CDR3 region has 21 residues. CDR1 is LNHNV, CDR2 YYDKDF, per germline (reference sequence). CDR3 nucleotide sequence: TGTGCCACCAGCAGAGGTCAAGGGCAGGCCCTCGGGGGTCATAGCAATCAGCCCCAGCATTTT. Its protein product is CATSRGQGQALGGHSNQPQHF.

The rearrangement links TRBV7-2 to TRBJ2-3, with TRBD2 matching 12 bases. Germline V gene lookup returns CDR1 SGHTA and CDR2 FQGNSA. Trimming cost V 2 bases and J 2 bases; bases outside gene matches: 8. This CDR3 region has 18 residues. CDR3 sequence: CASSLWASGRAFTDTQYF. As DNA, the CDR3 is TGTGCCAGCAGCTTATGGGCTAGCGGGAGGGCCTTCACAGATACGCAGTATTTT.

The chain links TRBV5-6 to TRBJ2-5; maybe TRBD1 (5 bases). Trimming removed 0 bases at V and 4 bases at J, with 16 bases between. Germline V gene data show CDR1 as SGHDT and CDR2 as YYEEEE. The CDR3 spans 16 residues. CDR3 bases: TGTGCCAGCAGCTTGGCCATCACAGGTCGACGAGAGACCCAGTACTTC. This gives the protein CASSLAITGRRETQYF.